These 23 T cell receptor beta chains were sequenced from one sample in a study of blood T cell repertoires in COVID-19. Sequencing was performed with immunoSEQ multiplex PCR; in TCRdb, only in-frame clones are kept and a portion is missing. Of about 480,000 clones listed, around 88% are singletons. Sequenced: peripheral blood. The origin of the receptors is a woman between 50 and 59 years old with COVID-19, enrolled during active disease.

The chain has TRBV9 and TRBJ2-3; 9 nucleotides match TRBD2. CDR1 is SGDLS and CDR2 is YYNGEE in the germline V gene. The J segment lost 0 bases and the V segment lost 4 bases, leaving 12 bases of the junction unmatched. The length of the CDR3 is 18 residues. CDR3: CASSPRASGTPSTDTQYF. CDR3 sequence (DNA): TGTGCCAGCAGCCCCCGGGCTAGCGGGACTCCTAGCACAGATACGCAGTATTTT.

The chain recombines TRBV2 with TRBJ1-6, with D hard to call. Germline CDR1 and CDR2: SNHLY and FYNNEI. CDR3 length equals 14 residues. V was clipped by 6 bases and J by 3 bases, with 9 bases between them. The CDR3 sequence: CASSGRIYNSPLHF. The CDR3 bases are TGTGCCAGCAGCGGGAGGATCTATAATTCACCCCTCCACTTT.

This clone was detected a few times. The chain joins TRBV27 to TRBJ2-7, with D unresolved. Trimming cost V 0 bases and J 0 bases, with 12 bases left between them. CDR1 and CDR2 from the germline V gene are MNHEY and SMNVEV (reference sequence). The CDR3 runs to 16 residues. CDR3 residues: CASSLSISEISYEQYF. The DNA of the CDR3 is TGTGCCAGCAGTTTATCTATCAGCGAAATCTCCTACGAGCAGTACTTC.

This clone turned up a few times. The chain couples TRBV6-2 or TRBV6-3 to TRBJ1-6; D possibly corresponds to TRBD1 (5 bases). The V end was cut by 5 bases, the J end by 16 bases, with 21 bases between. Germline values: CDR1 MNHEY, CDR2 SVGEGT. The CDR3 runs to 14 residues. CDR3 nucleotides: TGTGCCAGCAGTCTACGGAGGGACTACTTTGTACTCCACTTT. Translated, it gives CASSLRRDYFVLHF.

The gene calls are TRBV28 and TRBJ1-2, with D perhaps matching TRBD1 (5 bases). The CDR3 is made up of 15 amino acids. Germline V gene lookup returns CDR1 MDHEN and CDR2 SYDVKM. The V end was cut by 5 bases, the J end by 4 bases, with 17 bases between. CDR3 coding DNA: TGTGCCAGCAGTCCCCAGGGCTTGATTATCTATGGCTACACCTTC. Its protein product is CASSPQGLIIYGYTF.

The chain couples TRBV6-5 to TRBJ2-2, with TRBD1 matching over 10 bases. Germline trimming cut 0 bases from V and 6 bases from J; bases unmatched to any gene: 1. The CDR3 loop spans 15 amino acids. CDR1 is MNHEY, CDR2 SVGAGI, per germline. CDR3 sequence reads: CASSYSTGGPGELFF. The CDR3 coding sequence is TGTGCCAGCAGTTACTCGACAGGGGGCCCCGGGGAGCTGTTTTTT.

Regarding this clone: Other DNA sequences in the sample encode the same CDR3. The chain carries TRBV11-3 and TRBJ1-2, with D tentatively TRBD1 (6 bases). V lost 5 bases and J lost 4, with 11 bases in between. Looked up from germline, CDR1 is SGHNT and CDR2 is YENEEA. CDR3 size: 13 residues. The CDR3 is CASSGIGGYGYTF. The DNA for the CDR3 is TGTGCCAGCAGCGGGATAGGGGGCTATGGCTACACCTTC.

The table lists this clone with a count of one. CDR3 DNA: TGCAGCGTTGAATATACTTACACAGATACGCAGTATTTT. Its protein product is CSVEYTYTDTQYF. This sequence joins TRBV29-1 and TRBJ2-3; D unclear. V was pared by 2 bases and J by 2 bases, with 8 bases between. Germline-derived CDR1 and CDR2 are SQVTM and ANQGSEA. The CDR3 extends over 13 amino acids.

The chain combines TRBV2 with TRBJ1-2, with a weak D call TRBD1 (5 bases). V was trimmed by 8 bases and J by 4 bases, leaving 20 bases between them. Germline values: CDR1 SNHLY, CDR2 FYNNEI. The CDR3 spans 15 residues. In DNA form, the CDR3 reads TGTGCCAGCGGGGCTGGTTTATGGGGTATCTATGGCTACACCTTC. It is translated as CASGAGLWGIYGYTF.

The rearrangement joins TRBV30 to TRBJ2-3, with D perhaps matching TRBD2 (5 bases). This CDR3 has 16 amino acids. V dropped 3 bases and J dropped 8 bases, with 24 bases sitting between them. Germline lookup yields CDR1 GTSNPN and CDR2 SVGIG (reference sequence). Here the CDR3 DNA reads TGTGCCTGGAGCCCTGGCGGAGGAAGGTTAGAGGGTACGCAGTATTTT. As protein: CAWSPGGGRLEGTQYF.

The chain has TRBV12-3 or TRBV12-4 and TRBJ2-1; 7 bases align to TRBD2. The CDR3 is 13 amino acids. The V and J ends lost 6 bases and 4 bases, in that order; junction bases with no gene match: 3. CDR3 residues: CASRGGLYNEQFF. In nucleotides, the CDR3 is TGTGCCAGCAGGGGGGGACTATACAATGAGCAGTTCTTC.

The chain joins TRBV13 to TRBJ2-3; 9 nucleotides line up with TRBD2. The CDR3 runs to 15 residues. In germline, CDR1 is PRHDT, CDR2 FYEKMQ (reference sequence). Trimming at V came to 5 bases and at J to 7 bases, leaving 10 bases not matched to a gene. The CDR3 region is CASSPPAGGTNTQYF. CDR3 sequence (DNA): TGTGCCAGCAGCCCCCCGGCGGGGGGGACGAATACGCAGTATTTT. The complete variable domain, with remaining parts taken from reference TRBV13 and TRBJ2-3, reads AAGVIQSPRHLIKEKRETATLKCYPIPRHDTVYWYQQGPGQDPQFLISFYEKMQSDKGSIPDRFSAQQFSDYHSELNMSSLELGDSALYFCASSPPAGGTNTQYFGPGTRLTVL.

The chain joins TRBV11-2 to TRBJ1-2; 7 nucleotides match TRBD1. Germline-derived CDR1 and CDR2 are SGHAT and FQNNGV. The CDR3 has 16 amino acids. Germline trimming cut 5 bases from V and 5 bases from J; bases unmatched to any gene: 14. DNA of the CDR3: TGTGCCAGCAGCCCGACAGGGAAGGGATGGATTTATGGCTACACCTTC. This sequence encodes CASSPTGKGWIYGYTF.

The gene calls are TRBV5-1 and TRBJ1-6, with D hard to call. Germline V gene lookup returns CDR1 SGHRS and CDR2 YFSETQ. This CDR3 spans 17 amino acids. The V end was cut by 5 bases, the J end by 2 bases, with 17 bases between. This CDR3 reads CASSPREVRAYNSPLHF. DNA for the CDR3: TGCGCCAGCAGTCCCCGGGAAGTCCGAGCCTATAATTCACCCCTCCACTTT.

The chain links TRBV5-1 to TRBJ1-6, with D possibly matching TRBD1 (5 bases). V lost 6 bases and J lost 7, with 14 bases in between. The germline V gene has CDR1 SGHRS and CDR2 YFSETQ. This CDR3 region has 14 residues. The CDR3 bases are TGCGCCAGCACCTCTTCGGGGGTAAATTCACCCCTCCACTTT. Translation: CASTSSGVNSPLHF. The full variable domain, in which reference TRBV5-1 and TRBJ1-6 provide the parts outside the CDR3, is KAGVTQTPRYLIKTRGQQVTLSCSPISGHRSVSWYQQTPGQGLQFLFEYFSETQRNKGNFPGRFSGRQFSNSRSEMNVSTLELGDSALYLCASTSSGVNSPLHFGNGTRLTVT.

The table lists this clone with a count of one. The chain uses TRBV3-1 (or the pseudogene TRBV3-2) and TRBJ1-6, with TRBD1 identical over 7 bases. Looked up from germline, CDR1 is LGHDT and CDR2 is YNNKEL (reference sequence). V shed 4 bases, J shed 7 bases, and the junction held 7 bases outside the gene matches. The CDR3 consists of 15 residues. In DNA form, the CDR3 reads TGTGCCAGCAGCCCTCTCGCGACAGGGAATTCACCCCTCCACTTT. It specifies CASSPLATGNSPLHF.

This chain links TRBV20-1 with TRBJ1-2; D unclear. This CDR3 comprises 11 residues. Deletions cut 5 bases from V and 0 bases from J, with 4 bases between. CDR1 is DFQATT, CDR2 SNEGSKA, per germline (reference sequence). The CDR3 region has the DNA TGCAGTGCTGCAGCTAACTATGGCTACACCTTC. Its translation is CSAAANYGYTF.

The rearrangement joins TRBV19 to TRBJ2-1; D is undetermined. Germline CDR1 reads LNHDA; CDR2 reads SQIVND (reference sequence). V lost 2 bases to trimming and J lost 13 bases, with 12 bases between them. The CDR3 totals 12 residues. This chain's CDR3 is CASSILDEAQFF. DNA for the CDR3: TGTGCCAGTAGTATACTGGATGAGGCTCAGTTCTTC.

The J gene is TRBJ2-1, the V gene TRBV2; 10 nucleotides align to TRBD1. Trimming at V came to 5 bases and at J to 12 bases, leaving 16 bases not matched to a gene. The germline CDR1 and CDR2 sequences are SNHLY and FYNNEI. The CDR3 is 16 residues long. The CDR3 DNA is TGTGCCAGCAGTCCATCTCGGGACAGGGGTTATAACGGGCAGTTCTTC. Its protein product is CASSPSRDRGYNGQFF.

The rearrangement uses TRBV11-3 and TRBJ1-5, with no clear D. The CDR3 runs 18 residues. The V gene lost 2 bases and the J gene lost 2 bases, with 19 bases spanning the gap. Germline CDR1 is SGHNT and CDR2 is YENEEA. The CDR3 reads CASSLKQTPKYGNQPQHF. For the CDR3, the DNA is TGTGCCAGCAGCTTAAAGCAAACCCCTAAATACGGCAATCAGCCCCAGCATTTT.

V is TRBV27 and J is TRBJ1-1; 7 nucleotides line up with TRBD1. Germline lookup yields CDR1 MNHEY and CDR2 SMNVEV (reference sequence). The J segment lost 4 bases and the V segment lost 0 bases, leaving 5 bases of the junction unmatched. This CDR3 has 15 residues. For the CDR3, the DNA is TGTGCCAGCAGTTTATCCGGGACAGTTCTCACTGAAGCTTTCTTT. It is translated as CASSLSGTVLTEAFF.

This clone was observed once. The chain employs TRBV24-1 and TRBJ2-5; TRBD1 matches 10 bases. Germline CDR1 reads KGHDR; CDR2 reads SFDVKD. CDR3 length: 16 amino acids. The junction had 8 bases not matched to a gene; V was cut back by 4 bases and J by 4 bases. The CDR3, as DNA: TGTGCCACCAGTGACCTCCGGACAGGGGGATTAGAGACCCAGTACTTC. It yields the protein CATSDLRTGGLETQYF.

The chain links TRBV29-1 to TRBJ1-1, with TRBD1 identical over 9 bases. The length of the CDR3 is 12 residues. Per germline, CDR1 SQVTM and CDR2 ANQGSEA. V was pared by 6 bases and J by 4 bases, with 3 bases of the junction left unmatched. The CDR3: CSVHRGLTEAFF. Written as DNA, the CDR3 is TGCAGCGTCCACAGGGGGCTCACTGAAGCTTTCTTT.